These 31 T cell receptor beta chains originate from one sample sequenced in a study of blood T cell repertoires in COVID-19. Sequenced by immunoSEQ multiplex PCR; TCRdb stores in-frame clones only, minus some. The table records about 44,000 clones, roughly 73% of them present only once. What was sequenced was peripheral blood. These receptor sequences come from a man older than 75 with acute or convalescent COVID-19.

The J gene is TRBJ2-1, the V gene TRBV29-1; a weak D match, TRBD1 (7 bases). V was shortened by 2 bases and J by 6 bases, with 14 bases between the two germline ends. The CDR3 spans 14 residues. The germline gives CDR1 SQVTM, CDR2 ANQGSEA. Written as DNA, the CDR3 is TGCAGCGTTGAATGGCGACAGGGAGGCAATGAGCAGTTCTTC. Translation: CSVEWRQGGNEQFF.

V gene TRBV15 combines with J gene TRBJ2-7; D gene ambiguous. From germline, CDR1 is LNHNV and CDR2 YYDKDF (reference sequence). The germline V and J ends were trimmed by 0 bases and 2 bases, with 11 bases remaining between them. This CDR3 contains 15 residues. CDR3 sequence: CATSRDYGRAYEQYF. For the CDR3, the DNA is TGTGCCACCAGCAGAGATTACGGTCGTGCCTACGAGCAGTACTTC.

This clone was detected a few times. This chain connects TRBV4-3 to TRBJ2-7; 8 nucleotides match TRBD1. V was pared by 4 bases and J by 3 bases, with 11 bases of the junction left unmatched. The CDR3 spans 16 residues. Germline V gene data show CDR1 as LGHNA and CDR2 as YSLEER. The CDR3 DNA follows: TGCGCCAGCAGCCGGACCATCGGACAGGGAATCTACGAGCAGTACTTC. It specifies CASSRTIGQGIYEQYF.

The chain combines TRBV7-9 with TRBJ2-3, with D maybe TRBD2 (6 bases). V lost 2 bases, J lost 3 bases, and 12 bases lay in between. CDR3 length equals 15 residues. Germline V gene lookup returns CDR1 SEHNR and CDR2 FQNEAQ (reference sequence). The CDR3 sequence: CASSLRLGGTDTQYF. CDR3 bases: TGTGCCAGCAGCTTACGATTGGGGGGAACAGATACGCAGTATTTT.

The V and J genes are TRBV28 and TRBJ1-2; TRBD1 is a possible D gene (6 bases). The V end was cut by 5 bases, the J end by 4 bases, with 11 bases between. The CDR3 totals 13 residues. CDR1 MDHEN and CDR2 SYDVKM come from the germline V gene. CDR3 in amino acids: CASSRGGLYGYTF. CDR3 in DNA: TGTGCCAGCAGTCGGGGGGGCCTCTATGGCTACACCTTC.

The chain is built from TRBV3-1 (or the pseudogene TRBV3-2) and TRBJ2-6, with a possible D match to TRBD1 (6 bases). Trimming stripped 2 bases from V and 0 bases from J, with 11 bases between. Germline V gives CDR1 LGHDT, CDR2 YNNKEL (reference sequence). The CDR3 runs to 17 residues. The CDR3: CASSQTGHISGANVLTF. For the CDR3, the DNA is TGTGCCAGCAGCCAAACGGGACACATCTCTGGGGCCAACGTCCTGACTTTC.

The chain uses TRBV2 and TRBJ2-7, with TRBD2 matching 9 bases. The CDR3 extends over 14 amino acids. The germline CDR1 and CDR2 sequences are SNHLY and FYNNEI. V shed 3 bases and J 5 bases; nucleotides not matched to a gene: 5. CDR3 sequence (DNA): TGTGCCAGCAGTGACAGCGGGAGGTTCAACGAGCAGTACTTC. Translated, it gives CASSDSGRFNEQYF.

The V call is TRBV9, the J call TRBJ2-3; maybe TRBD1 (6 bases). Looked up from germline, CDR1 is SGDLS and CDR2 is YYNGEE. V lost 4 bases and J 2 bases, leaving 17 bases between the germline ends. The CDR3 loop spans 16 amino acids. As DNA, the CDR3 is TGTGCCAGCAGCCCCCGCTTAAGGGGGATCACAGATACGCAGTATTTT. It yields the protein CASSPRLRGITDTQYF.

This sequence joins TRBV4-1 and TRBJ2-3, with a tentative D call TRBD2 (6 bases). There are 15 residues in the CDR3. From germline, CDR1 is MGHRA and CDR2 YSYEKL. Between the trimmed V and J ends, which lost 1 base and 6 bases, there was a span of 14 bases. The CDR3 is CASSQAQRVSDTQYF. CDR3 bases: TGCGCCAGCAGCCAAGCACAGCGGGTGAGCGATACGCAGTATTTT.

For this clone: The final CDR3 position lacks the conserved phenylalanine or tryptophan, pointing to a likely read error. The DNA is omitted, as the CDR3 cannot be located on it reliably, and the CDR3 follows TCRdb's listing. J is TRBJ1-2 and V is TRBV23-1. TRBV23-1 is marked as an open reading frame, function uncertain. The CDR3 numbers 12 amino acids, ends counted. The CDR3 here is CASSQSGSYLSC.

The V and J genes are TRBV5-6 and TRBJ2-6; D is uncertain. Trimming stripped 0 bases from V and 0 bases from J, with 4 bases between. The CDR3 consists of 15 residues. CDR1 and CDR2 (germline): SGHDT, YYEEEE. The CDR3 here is CASSLDTSGANVLTF. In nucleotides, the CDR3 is TGTGCCAGCAGCTTGGACACCTCTGGGGCCAACGTCCTGACTTTC.

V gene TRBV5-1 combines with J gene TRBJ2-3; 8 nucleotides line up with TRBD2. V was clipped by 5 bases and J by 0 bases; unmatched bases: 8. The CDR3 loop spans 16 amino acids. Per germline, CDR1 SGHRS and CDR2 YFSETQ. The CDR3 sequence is CASRFTSGVSTDTQYF. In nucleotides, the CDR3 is TGCGCCAGCAGATTTACTAGCGGAGTGAGCACAGATACGCAGTATTTT.

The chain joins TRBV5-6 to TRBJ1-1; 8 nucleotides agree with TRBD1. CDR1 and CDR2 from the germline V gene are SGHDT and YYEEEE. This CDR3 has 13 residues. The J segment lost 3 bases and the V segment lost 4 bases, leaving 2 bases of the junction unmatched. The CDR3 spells CASSPDRDTEAFF. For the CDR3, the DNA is TGTGCCAGCAGCCCGGACAGGGACACTGAAGCTTTCTTT.

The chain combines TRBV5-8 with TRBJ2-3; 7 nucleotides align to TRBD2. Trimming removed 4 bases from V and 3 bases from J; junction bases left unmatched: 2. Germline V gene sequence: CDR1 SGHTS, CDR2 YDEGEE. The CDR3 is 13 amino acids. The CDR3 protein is CASSGRETDTQYF. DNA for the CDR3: TGTGCCAGCAGCGGGAGGGAGACAGATACGCAGTATTTT.

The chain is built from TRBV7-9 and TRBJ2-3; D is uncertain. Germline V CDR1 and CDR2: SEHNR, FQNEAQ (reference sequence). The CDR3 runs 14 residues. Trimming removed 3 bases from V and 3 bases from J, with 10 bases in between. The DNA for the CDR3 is TGTGCCAGCAGCTTTACCGGGTGGACAGATACGCAGTATTTT. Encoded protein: CASSFTGWTDTQYF.

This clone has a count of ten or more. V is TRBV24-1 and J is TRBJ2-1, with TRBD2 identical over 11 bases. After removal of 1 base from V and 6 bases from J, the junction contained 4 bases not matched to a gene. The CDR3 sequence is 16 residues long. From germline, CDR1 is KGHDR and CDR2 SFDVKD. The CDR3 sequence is CATSDFGSGRGNEQFF. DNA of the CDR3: TGTGCCACCAGTGATTTCGGTAGCGGGAGGGGCAATGAGCAGTTCTTC.

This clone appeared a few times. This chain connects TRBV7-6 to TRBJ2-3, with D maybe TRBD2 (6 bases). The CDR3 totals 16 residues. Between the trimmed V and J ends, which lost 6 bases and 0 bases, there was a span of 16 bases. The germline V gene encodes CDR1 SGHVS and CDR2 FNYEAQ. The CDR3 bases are TGTGCCAGCAGTTCTCAGGGAGGACTTAGCACAGATACGCAGTATTTT. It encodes CASSSQGGLSTDTQYF.

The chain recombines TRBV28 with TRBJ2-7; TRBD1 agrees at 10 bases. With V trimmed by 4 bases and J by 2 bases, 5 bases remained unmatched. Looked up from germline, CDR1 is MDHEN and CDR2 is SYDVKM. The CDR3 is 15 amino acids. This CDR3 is CASSWTGTGAYEQYF. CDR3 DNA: TGTGCCAGCAGTTGGACCGGGACAGGGGCCTACGAGCAGTACTTC.

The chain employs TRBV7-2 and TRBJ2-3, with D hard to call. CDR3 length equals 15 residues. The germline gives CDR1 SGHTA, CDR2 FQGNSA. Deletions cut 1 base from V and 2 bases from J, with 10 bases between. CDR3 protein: CASSLESGSTDTQYF. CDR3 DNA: TGTGCCAGCAGCTTAGAATCCGGTTCCACAGATACGCAGTATTTT.

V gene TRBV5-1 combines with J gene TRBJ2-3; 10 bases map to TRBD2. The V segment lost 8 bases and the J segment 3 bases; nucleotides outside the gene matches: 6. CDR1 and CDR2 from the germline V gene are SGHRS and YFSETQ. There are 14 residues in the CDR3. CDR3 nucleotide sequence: TGCGCCAGTGCTAGCGGGAGTTTTACAGATACGCAGTATTTT. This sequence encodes CASASGSFTDTQYF.

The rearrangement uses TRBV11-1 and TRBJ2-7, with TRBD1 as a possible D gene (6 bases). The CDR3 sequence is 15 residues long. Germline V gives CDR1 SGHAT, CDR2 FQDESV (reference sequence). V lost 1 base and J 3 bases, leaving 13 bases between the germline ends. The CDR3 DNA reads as TGTGCCAGCAGCTTAGGACAGGTGATCGGCTACGAGCAGTACTTC. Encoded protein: CASSLGQVIGYEQYF. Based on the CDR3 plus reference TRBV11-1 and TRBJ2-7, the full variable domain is EAEVAQSPRYKITEKSQAVAFWCDPISGHATLYWYRQILGQGPELLVQFQDESVVDDSQLPKDRFSAERLKGVDSTLKIQPAELGDSAMYLCASSLGQVIGYEQYFGPGTRLTVT.

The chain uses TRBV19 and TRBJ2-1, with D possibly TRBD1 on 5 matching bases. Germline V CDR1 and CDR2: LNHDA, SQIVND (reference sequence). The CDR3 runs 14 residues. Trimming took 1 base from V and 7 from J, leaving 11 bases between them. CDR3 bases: TGTGCCAGTAGTATAGTTGTCAGGGCAAATGAGCAGTTCTTC. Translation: CASSIVVRANEQFF.

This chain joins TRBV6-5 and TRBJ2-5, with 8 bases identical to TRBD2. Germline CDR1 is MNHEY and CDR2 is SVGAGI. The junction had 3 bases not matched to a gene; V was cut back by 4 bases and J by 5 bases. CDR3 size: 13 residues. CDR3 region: CASSFSGAETQYF. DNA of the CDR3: TGTGCCAGCAGTTTTAGCGGGGCCGAGACCCAGTACTTC.

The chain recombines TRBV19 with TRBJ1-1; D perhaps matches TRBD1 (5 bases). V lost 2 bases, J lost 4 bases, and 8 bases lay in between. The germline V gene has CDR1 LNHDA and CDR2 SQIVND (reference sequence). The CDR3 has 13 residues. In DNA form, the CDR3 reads TGTGCCAGTAGTATACAGGGTTCCACTGAAGCTTTCTTT. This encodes CASSIQGSTEAFF.

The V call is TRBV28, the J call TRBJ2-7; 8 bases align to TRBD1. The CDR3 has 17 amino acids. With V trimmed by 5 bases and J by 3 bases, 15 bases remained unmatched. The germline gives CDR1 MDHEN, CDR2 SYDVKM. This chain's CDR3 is CASSPSPQGARYYEQYF. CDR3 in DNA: TGTGCCAGCAGTCCCTCCCCCCAGGGGGCTCGGTACTACGAGCAGTACTTC. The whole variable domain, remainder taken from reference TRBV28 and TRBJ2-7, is DVKVTQSSRYLVKRTGEKVFLECVQDMDHENMFWYRQDPGLGLRLIYFSYDVKMKEKGDIPEGYSVSREKKERFSLILESASTNQTSMYLCASSPSPQGARYYEQYFGPGTRLTVT.

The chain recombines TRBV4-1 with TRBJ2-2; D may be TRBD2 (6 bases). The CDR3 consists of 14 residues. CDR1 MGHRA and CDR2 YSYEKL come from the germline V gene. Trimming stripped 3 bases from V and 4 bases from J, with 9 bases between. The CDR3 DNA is TGCGCCAGCAGCCACGAGCGGGTCACCGGGGAGCTGTTTTTT. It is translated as CASSHERVTGELFF.

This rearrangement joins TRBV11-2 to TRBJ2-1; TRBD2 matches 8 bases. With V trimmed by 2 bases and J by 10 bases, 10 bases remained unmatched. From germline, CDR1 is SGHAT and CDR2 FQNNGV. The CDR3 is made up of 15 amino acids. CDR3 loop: CASSLRGLAGQEQFF. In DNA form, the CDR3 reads TGTGCCAGCAGCTTAAGAGGCCTAGCGGGCCAAGAGCAGTTCTTC.

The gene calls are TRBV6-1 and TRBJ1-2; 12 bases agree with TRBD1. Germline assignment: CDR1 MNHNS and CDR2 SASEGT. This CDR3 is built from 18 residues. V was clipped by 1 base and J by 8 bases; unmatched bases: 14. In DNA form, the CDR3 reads TGTGCCAGCAGTGAAGGAACCGGGACAGGGGGCTTGATGAAAGGCTACACCTTC. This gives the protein CASSEGTGTGGLMKGYTF.

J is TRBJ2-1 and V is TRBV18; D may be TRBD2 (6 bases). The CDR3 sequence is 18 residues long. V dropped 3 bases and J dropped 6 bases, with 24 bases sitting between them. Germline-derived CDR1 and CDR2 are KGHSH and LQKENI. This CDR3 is CASSPLKNIGGPSNEQFF. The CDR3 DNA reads TGTGCCAGCTCACCTCTTAAAAACATCGGAGGGCCCAGCAATGAGCAGTTCTTC.

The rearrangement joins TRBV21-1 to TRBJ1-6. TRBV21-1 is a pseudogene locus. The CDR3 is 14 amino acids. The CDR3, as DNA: TGTGCCAGCAGCAAGGGAGGGAATAATTCACCCCTCCACTTT. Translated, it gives CASSKGGNNSPLHF.

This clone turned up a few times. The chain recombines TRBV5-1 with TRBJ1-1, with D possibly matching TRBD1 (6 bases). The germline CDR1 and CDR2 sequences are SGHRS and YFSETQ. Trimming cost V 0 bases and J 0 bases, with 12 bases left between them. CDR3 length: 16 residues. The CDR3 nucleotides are TGCGCCAGCAGCTTGGGTCACAGGGATCTGAACACTGAAGCTTTCTTT. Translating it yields CASSLGHRDLNTEAFF.